The clone carrying this T cell receptor (beta chain) was seen many times. The source of the sample is a study of regulatory T cells in long-lasting Graves disease. Background on the study: Freshly diagnosed Graves' patients had used antithyroid drugs for under 3 months.

Documented time point: newly diagnosed GD, antithyroid drugs for less than 3 months. PBMCs were the source of the RNA used for TCR sequencing. The authors built TCR beta libraries using iRepertoire HTBI primers and Arm-PCR of CDR3 regions. TCRdb re-derived calls from the multiplex PCR reads in MiXCR, one entry per CDR3 protein. This table has 380,000 or so distinct CDR3 sequences, about a sixth appearing once. The CDR3 length is 11 residues. Looked up from germline, CDR1 is MNHNS and CDR2 is SASEGT. With 4 bases removed from V and 7 bases from J, the gap between germline ends came to 4 bases. Separately, the same data were catalogued under a study of T cells in Graves' hyperthyroidism and ophthalmopathy.

The chain has TRBV6-1 and TRBJ2-2; D call uncertain. The receptor was derived from a young woman with Graves disease. Sequencing used peripheral blood mononuclear cells (PBMCs), obtained at new diagnosis, from a patient treated with antithyroid drugs. CDR3: CASSGFGELFF. For the CDR3, the DNA is TGTGCCAGCAGTGGATTCGGGGAGCTGTTTTTT.